A selection of T cell receptor beta chains follows, all from one sample in a study of blood T cells in healthy people across ages. TCRdb ran MiXCR on the 5' RACE reads and lists one entry per CDR3 protein. The sample contains roughly 2 million distinct CDR3 sequences, around 48% of which appear only once. What was sequenced was blood. These receptors came from a woman aged 40 to 50 in good health. Each CDR3 is given with its conserved first and last residue. A D gene is named only where the DNA matches it firmly. Clone size is stated in some rows and not others, as once, few, many or a class when expanded.

cdr3_length,v_call,d_call,clone_size,j_call,cdr3_aa,cdr3_nt
15,TRBV29-1,NA,NA,TRBJ1-1,CSVEGVVGDGSEAFF,TGCAGCGTTGAAGGGGTGGTAGGGGATGGTTCTGAAGCTTTCTTT
13,TRBV20-1,NA,NA,TRBJ2-1,CSAIGEFTDEQFF,TGCAGTGCTATTGGGGAGTTCACCGATGAGCAGTTCTTC
17,TRBV20-1,NA,NA,TRBJ2-1,CSARDGYRSLLNNEQFF,TGCAGTGCTAGAGATGGGTACCGGTCCTTACTTAACAATGAGCAGTTCTTC
14,TRBV6-1,NA,NA,TRBJ1-2,CASSVGRDNYGYTF,TGTGCCAGCAGTGTCGGTCGGGATAACTATGGCTACACCTTC
18,TRBV4-2,NA,NA,TRBJ2-4,CASSQDWVSAFTKNIQYF,TGTGCCAGCAGCCAAGATTGGGTGTCGGCTTTTACCAAAAACATTCAGTACTTC
14,TRBV11-2,NA,few,TRBJ2-5,CASSLYVSVETQYF,TGTGCCAGCAGCTTATACGTTTCAGTGGAGACCCAGTACTTC
14,TRBV10-2,NA,NA,TRBJ2-7,CASSDRAPSDEQYF,TGCGCCAGCAGTGATAGGGCCCCGAGCGACGAGCAGTACTTC
13,TRBV6-2/TRBV6-3,NA,NA,TRBJ2-3,CASRHRSTDTQYF,TGTGCCAGCAGACACAGGAGCACAGATACGCAGTATTTT
16,TRBV4-2,NA,NA,TRBJ2-3,CASSQGTGSGTDTQYF,TGTGCCAGCAGCCAAGGGACCGGATCTGGCACAGATACGCAGTATTTT
16,TRBV7-3,NA,few,TRBJ2-6,CASSLRMSSGANVLTF,TGTGCCAGCAGCCTCAGGATGAGCTCTGGGGCCAACGTCCTGACTTTC
14,TRBV2,NA,NA,TRBJ2-5,CASSELGSQETQYF,TGTGCCAGCAGTGAACTGGGCTCACAAGAGACCCAGTACTTC
17,TRBV10-2,NA,NA,TRBJ2-4,CASSEWGGGRAKNIQYF,TGCGCCAGCAGTGAGTGGGGAGGTGGGAGAGCCAAAAACATTCAGTACTTC
14,TRBV5-1,NA,few,TRBJ2-1,CASSPAGYPSEQFF,TGCGCCAGCAGCCCAGCCGGATACCCATCTGAGCAGTTCTTC
14,TRBV14,NA,NA,TRBJ1-1,CASSQDWDNTEAFF,TGTGCCAGCAGCCAAGATTGGGATAACACTGAAGCTTTCTTT
14,TRBV20-1,TRBD1,NA,TRBJ2-1,CSAEAGTGGNEQFF,TGCAGTGCTGAGGCCGGGACAGGGGGCAATGAGCAGTTCTTC
16,TRBV4-1,NA,NA,TRBJ2-7,CASSFSLARISYEQYF,TGCGCCAGCAGCTTCTCCCTGGCACGAATATCCTACGAGCAGTACTTC
17,TRBV6-5,NA,NA,TRBJ2-6,CASSYPRGSSGANVLTF,TGTGCCAGCAGTTACCCCAGGGGAAGCTCTGGGGCCAACGTCCTGACTTTC
14,TRBV29-1,TRBD1,NA,TRBJ2-5,CSVTSGTGPTGQYF,TGCAGCGTCACCTCCGGGACAGGTCCTACGGGGCAGTACTTC
16,TRBV9,TRBD1,NA,TRBJ1-1,CASSVAPQGVNTEAFF,TGTGCCAGCAGCGTAGCCCCCCAGGGGGTGAACACTGAAGCTTTCTTT
15,TRBV6-5,TRBD1,few,TRBJ2-7,CASSPGGQGGYEQYF,TGTGCCAGCAGCCCCGGCGGACAGGGTGGCTACGAGCAGTACTTC
13,TRBV7-2,NA,NA,TRBJ1-2,CASSFGINYGYTF,TGTGCCAGCAGCTTTGGGATTAACTATGGCTACACCTTC
15,TRBV7-2,TRBD1,NA,TRBJ2-5,CASSYGTGGWNEQYF,TGTGCCAGCAGCTACGGGACAGGGGGGTGGAATGAGCAGTACTTC
13,TRBV7-2,TRBD1,NA,TRBJ1-2,CASSSPTGNGYTF,TGTGCCAGCAGCTCCCCGACAGGGAATGGCTACACCTTC
16,TRBV6-6,NA,NA,TRBJ2-1,CASSSQGQRRGDEQFF,TGTGCCAGCAGTTCCCAGGGCCAGAGGAGGGGCGATGAGCAGTTCTTC
15,TRBV5-6,NA,NA,TRBJ2-7,CASSLYGTKTYEQYF,TGTGCCAGCAGCTTGTACGGGACGAAGACCTACGAGCAGTACTTC
16,TRBV28,TRBD1,NA,TRBJ1-2,CASSLIRGRQDYGYTF,TGTGCCAGCAGCCTGATCAGGGGGCGTCAGGACTATGGCTACACCTTC
15,TRBV9,NA,few,TRBJ2-5,CASSVGTATQETQYF,TGTGCCAGCAGCGTAGGTACAGCAACCCAAGAGACCCAGTACTTC
13,TRBV29-1,NA,NA,TRBJ2-5,CSVGPTGPGAQYF,TGCAGCGTTGGCCCGACAGGTCCCGGGGCCCAGTACTTC
13,TRBV6-2/TRBV6-3,NA,many,TRBJ2-7,CASSLRTNYEQYF,TGTGCCAGCAGCCTTAGGACCAACTACGAGCAGTACTTC
15,TRBV7-2,TRBD1,NA,TRBJ2-7,CASSLISGTGSEQYF,TGTGCCAGCAGCTTAATATCCGGGACAGGGAGCGAGCAGTACTTC
15,TRBV6-5,NA,NA,TRBJ1-6,CASKTGGSYNSPLHF,TGTGCCAGCAAAACTGGGGGCTCCTATAATTCACCCCTCCACTTT
16,TRBV12-3/TRBV12-4,NA,NA,TRBJ2-7,CASSLEGGFTSYEQYF,TGTGCCAGCAGTTTAGAAGGAGGCTTTACCTCCTACGAGCAGTACTTC
15,TRBV9,NA,few,TRBJ2-5,CASSVGGMYQETQYF,TGTGCCAGCAGCGTAGGGGGAATGTACCAAGAGACCCAGTACTTC
16,TRBV20-1,TRBD2,NA,TRBJ2-3,CSTSALAGSYTDTQYF,TGCAGTACTAGTGCCCTAGCGGGGTCTTACACAGATACGCAGTATTTT
14,TRBV2,TRBD2,NA,TRBJ2-7,CASSQLAGVGEQYF,TGTGCCAGCAGCCAACTAGCGGGGGTTGGGGAGCAGTACTTC
16,TRBV5-1,NA,NA,TRBJ1-2,CASSLVAQGGVYGYTF,TGCGCCAGCAGCTTGGTAGCCCAGGGAGGGGTCTATGGCTACACCTTC
14,TRBV6-5,NA,NA,TRBJ2-5,CASSYSGAKETQYF,TGTGCCAGCAGTTACTCAGGGGCCAAAGAGACCCAGTACTTC
17,TRBV25-1,NA,NA,TRBJ2-6,CASGVHTMGTGGNVLTF,TGTGCCAGCGGAGTTCACACCATGGGAACTGGGGGCAACGTCCTGACTTTC
15,TRBV7-2,NA,few,TRBJ2-3,CASSPSPIFTDTQYF,TGTGCCAGCAGCCCCTCTCCCATTTTCACAGATACGCAGTATTTT
16,TRBV4-2,NA,NA,TRBJ2-5,CASSQGGRLPEETQYF,TGTGCCAGCAGCCAAGGAGGACGACTTCCCGAGGAGACCCAGTACTTC
14,TRBV6-2/TRBV6-3,TRBD1,NA,TRBJ1-2,CASSNRGRIYGYTF,TGTGCCAGCAGTAACAGGGGGCGAATCTATGGCTACACCTTC
14,TRBV9,TRBD1,NA,TRBJ2-1,CASSVGQGDNEQFF,TGTGCCAGCAGTGTTGGACAGGGGGACAATGAGCAGTTCTTC
15,TRBV6-5,NA,NA,TRBJ2-7,CASSKSLDIVYEQYF,TGTGCCAGCAGTAAATCCTTAGACATTGTCTACGAGCAGTACTTC
15,TRBV3-1,NA,NA,TRBJ2-2,CASSQDRTFTGELFF,TGTGCCAGCAGCCAGGATAGGACATTCACCGGGGAGCTGTTTTTT
15,TRBV28,NA,NA,TRBJ1-2,CASISGTPTRYGYTF,TGTGCCAGCATTAGCGGGACTCCTACCCGCTATGGCTACACCTTC
17,TRBV7-2,NA,NA,TRBJ2-3,CASSLVGTSTPTDTQYF,TGTGCCAGCAGCTTAGTGGGGACGTCGACGCCCACAGATACGCAGTATTTT
14,TRBV20-1,NA,few,TRBJ2-3,CSARDHTGRGTQYF,TGCAGTGCTAGAGATCATACAGGGAGGGGGACGCAGTATTTT
15,TRBV4-2,TRBD1,NA,TRBJ2-5,CASSQEQGFTETQYF,TGTGCCAGCAGCCAAGAACAGGGGTTCACAGAGACCCAGTACTTC
15,TRBV7-2,TRBD1,few,TRBJ2-7,CASSVGRDRGYEQYF,TGTGCCAGCAGCGTCGGCCGGGACAGGGGCTACGAGCAGTACTTC
15,TRBV7-2,TRBD2,few,TRBJ2-3,CASSLDGGGVDTQYF,TGTGCCAGCAGCTTAGACGGGGGGGGCGTAGATACGCAGTATTTT
16,TRBV4-2,NA,few,TRBJ1-2,CASSGKAGYGLYGYTF,TGTGCCAGCAGCGGAAAGGCGGGGTACGGCCTCTATGGCTACACCTTC
15,TRBV6-5,NA,NA,TRBJ1-5,CASSYFGGKGQPQHF,TGTGCCAGCAGTTACTTCGGGGGGAAAGGCCAGCCCCAGCATTTT
14,TRBV20-1,NA,few,TRBJ1-5,CSARSQVGSQPQHF,TGCAGTGCTAGGAGTCAGGTTGGATCTCAGCCCCAGCATTTT
14,TRBV6-6,TRBD1,NA,TRBJ1-5,CASRSGTGGQPQHF,TGTGCCAGCAGATCCGGGACAGGAGGTCAGCCCCAGCATTTT
18,TRBV5-1,NA,few,TRBJ2-4,CASSLYYGQRVAKNIQYF,TGCGCCAGCAGCTTGTATTATGGACAGCGAGTAGCCAAAAACATTCAGTACTTC